These T cell receptor beta chains were read from a single sample in a study of T cell responses to AZD1222 COVID-19 vaccine. Assay: immunoSEQ multiplex PCR; the TCRdb copy retains only in-frame clones and omits some. Counted here are some 100,000 clones, about 89% occurring once; the ten biggest clones make up about 4.6%. The specimen was peripheral blood, collected 28 days after the second AZD1222 dose. Receptors were obtained from an adult who received the AZD1222 COVID-19 vaccine. Both conserved end residues are part of each CDR3. Each record gives: CDR3 length, clone size, D gene, J gene, V gene, CDR3 protein, CDR3 DNA. D genes are given only for firm matches. Not all rows give a size; the values are once, few, many and, for expanded clones, a class.

15,NA,TRBD1,TRBJ1-2,TRBV7-7,CASKARGPNLWGYTF,TGTGCCAGCAAAGCCAGGGGGCCCAACCTCTGGGGCTACACCTTC
21,NA,TRBD2,TRBJ2-5,TRBV7-6,CASSLGGGLAGVRRVQETQYF,TGTGCCAGCAGCTTAGGGGGGGGACTAGCGGGAGTAAGGAGAGTCCAAGAGACCCAGTACTTC
15,NA,NA,TRBJ1-4,TRBV3-1/TRBV3-2,CASSQGTQANEKLFF,TGTGCCAGCAGCCAAGGGACACAGGCTAATGAAAAACTGTTTTTT
18,once,NA,TRBJ2-7,TRBV7-3,CASSLRDGQNESSYEQYF,TGTGCCAGCAGCTTAAGGGACGGACAGAATGAGAGCTCCTACGAGCAGTACTTC
13,NA,TRBD2,TRBJ2-1,TRBV19,CASSNRGGYEQFF,TGTGCCAGTAGTAACCGGGGAGGGTATGAGCAGTTCTTC
15,NA,NA,TRBJ2-3,TRBV19,CASSIRAGGADTQYF,TGTGCCAGTAGTATACGGGCTGGGGGCGCAGATACGCAGTATTTT
13,NA,NA,TRBJ1-2,TRBV29-1,CSVVRDNSYGYTF,TGCAGCGTTGTCAGAGACAACAGCTATGGCTACACCTTC
13,NA,TRBD2,TRBJ2-7,TRBV9,CASSVAGGHEQYF,TGTGCCAGCAGCGTAGCGGGGGGTCACGAGCAGTACTTC
15,NA,TRBD2,TRBJ2-7,TRBV6-1,CASSEMGLAVYEQYF,TGTGCCAGCAGTGAAATGGGACTAGCGGTCTACGAGCAGTACTTC
14,NA,NA,TRBJ2-2,TRBV29-1,CSVLSGTNTGELFF,TGCAGCGTACTGTCAGGGACGAACACCGGGGAGCTGTTTTTT
20,NA,TRBD2,TRBJ2-5,TRBV6-2/TRBV6-3,CASSIPQGTSGGDELETQYF,TGTGCCAGCAGTATCCCCCAAGGGACTAGCGGGGGTGACGAGTTAGAGACCCAGTACTTC
13,NA,NA,TRBJ2-7,TRBV30,CAWTTGIRREQYF,TGTGCCTGGACTACAGGGATCCGTCGGGAGCAGTACTTC
17,NA,NA,TRBJ2-7,TRBV7-8,CASSLSWDRPSTSEQYF,TGTGCCAGCAGCTTATCCTGGGACCGCCCAAGTACGAGCGAGCAGTACTTC